A selection of T cell receptor beta chains follows, all from one sample in a study of a mutant IDH1 vaccine in newly diagnosed glioma. Their target antigens are unknown. TCRdb's copy holds only in-frame clones and misses some; the assay was immunoSEQ multiplex PCR. Of almost 85,000 clones in the sample, approximately 85% are singletons; the top ten hold 2% to 2.5%. The sample consisted of PBMCs, taken from a glioma patient whose treatment included an IDH1 peptide vaccine. These receptor sequences come from a man younger than 45 with glioma. Some clones in this sample may be carry-over from other donors' samples. The CDR3 runs from the conserved cysteine through the conserved F or W. The order of the fields is J gene, D gene, clone size, V gene, CDR3 DNA, CDR3 protein. A D gene is named only where the DNA matches it firmly. Clone size is given for some rows only: seen once, a few or many times, or a class if the clone is expanded.

>TRBJ1-2|-|-|TRBV15
TGTGCCACCAGCAGAGATGGATCAGGGAAGTATGGCTACACCTTC
CATSRDGSGKYGYTF
>TRBJ2-3|TRBD2|-|TRBV7-2
TGTGCCAGCAGCCGAGTAGCGGGGAGAGCAGATACGCAGTATTTT
CASSRVAGRADTQYF
>TRBJ1-4|-|once|TRBV6-1
TGTGCCAGCAGTGAACTGAAAGGGAGTGTTGAAAAACTGTTTTTT
CASSELKGSVEKLFF
>TRBJ1-1|-|few|TRBV5-1
TGCGCCAGCAGCCAAGACCTGAACACTGAAGCTTTCTTT
CASSQDLNTEAFF
>TRBJ1-5|-|-|TRBV2
TGTGCCAGCAGTCTAGGGGGGGGGCAGCCCCAGCATTTT
CASSLGGGQPQHF
>TRBJ2-1|-|-|TRBV7-6
TGTGCCAGCAGCTCCCCCTACCGGGCCAACTACAATGAGCAGTTCTTC
CASSSPYRANYNEQFF
>TRBJ2-2|TRBD2|-|TRBV6-4
TGTGCCAGCAGTCCCCGACCAGCGGGACTCACCGGGGAGCTGTTTTTT
CASSPRPAGLTGELFF
>TRBJ1-2|-|-|TRBV9
TGTGCCAGCAGCGTAGGTGGGATCGGCTACACCTTC
CASSVGGIGYTF
>TRBJ2-6|-|-|TRBV7-6
TGTGCCAGCAGCTTTCGCAGGGGAACTGGGGCCAACGTCCTGACTTTC
CASSFRRGTGANVLTF
>TRBJ1-4|-|-|TRBV7-9
TGTGCCAGCAGCTTAGAAGGCCAGGGGAATGAAAAACTGTTTTTT
CASSLEGQGNEKLFF